One and the same sample provided the 15 T cell receptor beta chains below, sequenced in a study of CD8 T cells in ankylosing spondylitis. No antigen is known for these receptors. Notes on the study in general: Fewer than ten highly homologous variants made up a TCR beta motif, and this motif appeared characteristic of ankylosing spondylitis blood.

TCRdb reanalysed the 5' RACE reads using MiXCR and keeps one entry per CDR3 protein. The sample shows fewer than 650,000 distinct CDR3 sequences, about 12% of them seen only once. Sequenced input: blood, either unsorted or a sorted T cell fraction (not recorded which). These receptor sequences come from a male donor with ankylosing spondylitis.

The gene calls are TRBV11-2 and TRBJ2-1, with unresolved D. The length of the CDR3 is 16 residues. Per the germline V gene, CDR1 is SGHAT and CDR2 is FQNNGV. Trimming cost V 4 bases and J 4 bases, with 17 bases left between them. As DNA, the CDR3 is TGTGCCAGCAGCTGTGGCGGTGCGGCACTTTACAATGAGCAGTTCTTC. Encoded protein: CASSCGGAALYNEQFF.

The rearrangement links TRBV4-2 to TRBJ2-3; TRBD2 aligns across 9 bases. Losses at the gene ends were 0 bases for V and 2 bases for J; bases not matched to a gene: 9. The germline V gene has CDR1 LGHNA and CDR2 YNFKEQ. The CDR3 loop spans 18 amino acids. The CDR3, as DNA: TGTGCCAGCAGCCAAGATCCGATCGCGGGGGGGTACACAGATACGCAGTATTTT. Protein: CASSQDPIAGGYTDTQYF.

This clonotype was recorded a few times. The chain couples TRBV7-7 to TRBJ2-5, with 11 bases aligning to TRBD2. CDR3 length: 16 residues. Germline V gives CDR1 SSHAT, CDR2 FNYEAQ (reference sequence). V shed 5 bases, J shed 2 bases, and the junction held 7 bases outside the gene matches. The CDR3 bases are TGTGCCAGCAGCCTACTAGCGGGAGAAGGGCAAGAGACCCAGTACTTC. Amino acids: CASSLLAGEGQETQYF.

This clonotype was seen only a few times. This rearrangement joins TRBV20-1 to TRBJ1-5, with a weak D call TRBD1 (5 bases). This CDR3 is built from 14 residues. V shed 3 bases and J shed 0 bases, with 9 bases lying between them. Germline loops: CDR1 DFQATT, CDR2 SNEGSKA (reference sequence). CDR3 DNA sequence: TGCAGTGCTAGCGGGACTTATAGCAATCAGCCCCAGCATTTT. It encodes CSASGTYSNQPQHF.

This clonotype was observed a handful of times. V gene TRBV10-2 combines with J gene TRBJ2-1; D uncertain. The germline gives CDR1 WSHSY, CDR2 SAAADI. The CDR3 runs to 14 residues. Trimming removed 7 bases from V and 0 bases from J, with 10 bases in between. The CDR3 reads CASTPRSSYNEQFF. The DNA of the CDR3 is TGCGCCAGCACCCCACGGAGCTCCTACAATGAGCAGTTCTTC.

This clonotype was recorded at least ten times. The V gene is TRBV12-3 or TRBV12-4, the J gene TRBJ1-5; D gene ambiguous. This CDR3 has 14 residues. Between the trimmed V and J ends, which lost 1 base and 2 bases, there was a span of 6 bases. CDR3 amino acids: CASSLGEGNQPQHF. CDR3 sequence (DNA): TGTGCCAGCAGTTTAGGGGAAGGCAATCAGCCCCAGCATTTT.

This clonotype was seen only a few times. The rearrangement joins TRBV7-8 to TRBJ2-7; D might be TRBD2 (5 bases). Germline assignment: CDR1 SGHVS and CDR2 FQNEAQ. The CDR3 spans 15 residues. V shed 0 bases and J shed 6 bases, with 15 bases lying between them. CDR3 sequence (DNA): TGTGCCAGCAGCTTAGCCCCGGGGAGTCTTAGCGAGCAGTACGTC. It translates to CASSLAPGSLSEQYV.

There are a few counts of this clonotype. V gene TRBV7-8 combines with J gene TRBJ2-3; D possibly uses TRBD1 or TRBD2 (5 bases each). V was shortened by 5 bases and J by 3 bases, with 24 bases between the two germline ends. CDR1 SGHVS and CDR2 FQNEAQ come from the germline V gene. This CDR3 has 18 amino acids. CDR3 in amino acids: CASSPTRGVMSVTDTQYF. Here the CDR3 DNA reads TGTGCCAGCAGCCCCACTCGGGGCGTAATGAGTGTTACAGATACGCAGTATTTT.

The chain joins TRBV20-1 to TRBJ2-2; D gene uncertain. The V and J ends lost 6 bases and 5 bases respectively, with 13 bases between them. Germline V gene data show CDR1 as DFQATT and CDR2 as SNEGSKA (reference sequence). CDR3 size: 13 residues. The CDR3 DNA sequence: TGCAGTGCCCGGACCCTAAAGACCGGGGAGCTGTTTTTT. Translation gives CSARTLKTGELFF.

CDR3 nucleotides: TGTGCCAGCAGTTCGGGACTAGCGGGAGGGCTAGCCTACAATGAGCAGTTCTTC. Protein: CASSSGLAGGLAYNEQFF. The chain employs TRBV12-3 or TRBV12-4 and TRBJ2-1, with 16 bases fitting TRBD2. CDR3 length: 18 amino acids. The ends lost 4 bases at V and 2 bases at J; junction bases unmatched: 5.

This clonotype was seen more than once but under ten times. This chain uses TRBV11-3 with TRBJ2-4; D is perhaps TRBD2 (5 bases). CDR3 length: 14 amino acids. CDR1 SGHNT and CDR2 YENEEA come from the germline V gene. V lost 5 bases, J lost 1 base, and 9 bases lay in between. The CDR3 DNA reads as TGTGCCAGCAGCGGTGGCGGGGCCAAAAACATTCAGTACTTC. This sequence encodes CASSGGGAKNIQYF.

The rearrangement uses TRBV5-1 and TRBJ2-2; maybe TRBD1 (6 bases). The CDR3 is made up of 15 amino acids. The germline CDR1 and CDR2 sequences are SGHRS and YFSETQ. Trimming pared 4 bases from V and 0 bases from J, leaving 10 bases between. Written as DNA, the CDR3 is TGCGCCAGCAGCCCCGGGACACCGAACACCGGGGAGCTGTTTTTT. Its protein product is CASSPGTPNTGELFF. Complete variable domain (other parts from reference TRBV5-1 and TRBJ2-2): KAGVTQTPRYLIKTRGQQVTLSCSPISGHRSVSWYQQTPGQGLQFLFEYFSETQRNKGNFPGRFSGRQFSNSRSEMNVSTLELGDSALYLCASSPGTPNTGELFFGEGSRLTVL.

At least ten counts were recorded for this clonotype. This chain joins TRBV12-3 or TRBV12-4 and TRBJ1-2, with 8 bases identical to TRBD1. This CDR3 has 14 amino acids. After removal of 3 bases from V and 8 bases from J, the junction contained 8 bases not matched to a gene. The CDR3 region is CASSFGQGIVGYTF. CDR3 DNA sequence: TGTGCCAGCAGTTTCGGACAGGGTATAGTAGGCTACACCTTC.

This clonotype was counted between two and nine times. This chain's CDR3 is CATSDQTSGKDEQFF. DNA of the CDR3: TGTGCCACCAGTGACCAGACTAGCGGGAAGGATGAGCAGTTCTTC. This chain links TRBV24-1 with TRBJ2-1; 11 bases match TRBD2. This CDR3 comprises 15 residues. Trimming took 4 bases from V and 8 from J; bases not matched to a gene: 6. CDR1 is KGHDR and CDR2 is SFDVKD in the germline V gene.

In this sample, this clonotype turned up many times. This chain joins TRBV11-2 and TRBJ1-1; D is uncertain. V was clipped by 10 bases and J by 3 bases, with 12 bases between them. Germline CDR1 reads SGHAT; CDR2 reads FQNNGV. This CDR3 contains 12 residues. CDR3 DNA sequence: TGTGCCACCCGACTGTACTACACTGAAGCTTTCTTT. Translating it yields CATRLYYTEAFF.